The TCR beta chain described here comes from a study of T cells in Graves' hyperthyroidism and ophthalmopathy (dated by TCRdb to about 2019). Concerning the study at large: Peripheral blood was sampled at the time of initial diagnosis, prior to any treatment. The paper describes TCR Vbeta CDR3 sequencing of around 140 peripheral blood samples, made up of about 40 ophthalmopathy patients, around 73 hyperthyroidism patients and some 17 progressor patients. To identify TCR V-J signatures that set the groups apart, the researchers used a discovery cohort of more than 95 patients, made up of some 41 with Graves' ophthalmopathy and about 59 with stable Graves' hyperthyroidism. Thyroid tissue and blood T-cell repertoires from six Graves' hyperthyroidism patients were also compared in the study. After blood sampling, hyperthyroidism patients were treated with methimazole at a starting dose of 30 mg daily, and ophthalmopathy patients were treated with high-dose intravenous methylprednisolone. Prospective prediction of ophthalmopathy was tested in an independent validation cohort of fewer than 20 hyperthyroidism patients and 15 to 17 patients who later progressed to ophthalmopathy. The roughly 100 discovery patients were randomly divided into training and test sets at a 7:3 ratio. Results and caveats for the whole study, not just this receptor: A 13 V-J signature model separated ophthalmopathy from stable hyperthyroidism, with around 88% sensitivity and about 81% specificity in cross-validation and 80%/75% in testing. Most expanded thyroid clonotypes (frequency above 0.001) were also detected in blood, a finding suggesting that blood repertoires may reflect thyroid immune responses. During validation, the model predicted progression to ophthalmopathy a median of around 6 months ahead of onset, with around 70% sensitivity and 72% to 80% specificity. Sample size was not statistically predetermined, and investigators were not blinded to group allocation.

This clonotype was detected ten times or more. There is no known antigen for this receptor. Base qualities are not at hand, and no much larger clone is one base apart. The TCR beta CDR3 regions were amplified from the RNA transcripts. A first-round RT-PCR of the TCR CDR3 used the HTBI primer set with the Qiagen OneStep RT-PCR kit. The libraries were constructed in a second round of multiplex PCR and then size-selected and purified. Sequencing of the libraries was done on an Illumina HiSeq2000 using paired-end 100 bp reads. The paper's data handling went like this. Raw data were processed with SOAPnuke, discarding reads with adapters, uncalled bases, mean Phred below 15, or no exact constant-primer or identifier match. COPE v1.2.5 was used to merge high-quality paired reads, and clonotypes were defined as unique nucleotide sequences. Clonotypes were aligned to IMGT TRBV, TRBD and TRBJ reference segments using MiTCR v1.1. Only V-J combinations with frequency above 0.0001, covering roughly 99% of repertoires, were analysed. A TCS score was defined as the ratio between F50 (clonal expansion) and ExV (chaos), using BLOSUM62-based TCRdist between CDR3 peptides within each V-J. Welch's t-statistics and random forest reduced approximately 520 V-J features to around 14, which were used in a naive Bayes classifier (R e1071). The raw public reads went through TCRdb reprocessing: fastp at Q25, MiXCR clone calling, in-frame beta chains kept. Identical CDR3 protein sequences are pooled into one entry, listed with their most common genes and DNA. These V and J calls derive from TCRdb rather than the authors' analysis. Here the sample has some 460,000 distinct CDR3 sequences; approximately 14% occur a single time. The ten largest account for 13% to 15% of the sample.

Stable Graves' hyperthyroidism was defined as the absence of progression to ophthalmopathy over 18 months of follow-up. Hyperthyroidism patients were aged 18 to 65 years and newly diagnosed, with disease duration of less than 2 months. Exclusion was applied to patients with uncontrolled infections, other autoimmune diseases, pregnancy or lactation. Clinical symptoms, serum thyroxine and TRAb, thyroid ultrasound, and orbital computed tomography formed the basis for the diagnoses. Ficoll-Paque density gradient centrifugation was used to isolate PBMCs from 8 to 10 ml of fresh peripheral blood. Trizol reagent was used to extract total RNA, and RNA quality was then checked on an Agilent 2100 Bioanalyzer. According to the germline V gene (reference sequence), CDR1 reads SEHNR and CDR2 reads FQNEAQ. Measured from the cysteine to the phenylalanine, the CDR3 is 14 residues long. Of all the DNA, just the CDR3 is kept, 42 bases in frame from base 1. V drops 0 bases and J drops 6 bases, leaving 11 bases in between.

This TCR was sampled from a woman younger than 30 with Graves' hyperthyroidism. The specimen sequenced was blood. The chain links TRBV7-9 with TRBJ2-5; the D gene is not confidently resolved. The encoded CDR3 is CASSLAGEGQTQYF. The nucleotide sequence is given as TGTGCCAGCAGCTTAGCTGGGGAAGGGCAGACCCAGTACTTC. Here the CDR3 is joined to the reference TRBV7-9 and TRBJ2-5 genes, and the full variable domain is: DTGVSQNPRHKITKRGQNVTFRCDPISEHNRLYWYRQTLGQGPEFLTYFQNEAQLEKSRLLSDRFSAERPKGSFSTLEIQRTEQGDSAMYLCASSLAGEGQTQYFGPGTRLLVL.